One sample yielded the 24 T cell receptor beta chains listed below, sequenced in a study of blood T cell repertoires in COVID-19. Clones were sequenced by immunoSEQ multiplex PCR, and TCRdb holds only the in-frame ones, with some missing. The sample lists 75,000 to 80,000 clones, about 88% occurring once. The specimen was peripheral blood. These receptors all come from a human donor in a cohort sampled during active COVID-19.

The CDR3 spells CASSQDGRGGLTDTQYF. The CDR3 bases are TGCGCCAGCAGCCAAGATGGGCGGGGGGGCCTCACAGATACGCAGTATTTT. The chain combines TRBV4-1 with TRBJ2-3; 9 nucleotides line up with TRBD2. The CDR3 is 17 residues long. The germline V gene encodes CDR1 MGHRA and CDR2 YSYEKL. The ends lost 0 bases at V and 2 bases at J; junction bases unmatched: 6.

This clone was recorded only once. The chain recombines TRBV29-1 with TRBJ2-3; TRBD2 agrees at 9 bases. This CDR3 region has 14 residues. V lost 4 bases to trimming and J lost 9 bases; unmatched junction nucleotides: 11. Germline assignment: CDR1 SQVTM and CDR2 ANQGSEA. This chain's CDR3 is CSVGSGGTRGTQYF. CDR3 DNA: TGCAGCGTTGGCAGCGGGGGGACAAGAGGAACGCAGTATTTT.

This clone was recorded once. V and J are TRBV6-5 and TRBJ2-7; D perhaps matches TRBD1 (5 bases). CDR3 length: 14 residues. The germline V gene encodes CDR1 MNHEY and CDR2 SVGAGI. With 9 bases removed from V and 1 base from J, the gap between germline ends came to 16 bases. CDR3 nucleotide sequence: TGTGCCAGTCTCACCTGGGGCAGATCCTACGAGCAGTACTTC. Translation: CASLTWGRSYEQYF.

The chain is built from TRBV11-2 and TRBJ2-2; D call uncertain. CDR1 and CDR2 from the germline V gene are SGHAT and FQNNGV. V lost 3 bases and J lost 6, with 5 bases in between. The CDR3 is made up of 12 amino acids. CDR3 amino acids: CASSFGSGELFF. CDR3 sequence (DNA): TGTGCCAGCAGCTTCGGTTCCGGGGAGCTGTTTTTT.

The genes are TRBV3-1 (or the pseudogene TRBV3-2) and TRBJ1-3; D is possibly TRBD1 (6 bases). V was cut by 6 bases and J by 2 bases, with 8 bases left in between. Germline CDR1 is LGHDT and CDR2 is YNNKEL (reference sequence). This CDR3 is built from 13 residues. The CDR3 DNA follows: TGTGCCAGCAGTCGGACAGCTGGAAACACCATATATTTT. Translation gives CASSRTAGNTIYF.

There are a few counts of this clone. The rearrangement joins TRBV27 to TRBJ2-7; 12 bases are shared with TRBD1. The CDR3 has 16 amino acids. J lost 6 bases, V lost 2 bases, and 8 bases had no gene match. Per germline, CDR1 MNHEY and CDR2 SMNVEV (reference sequence). The CDR3 DNA follows: TGTGCCAGCAGTTTAACACTCGGGACAGGGGGCCTCGAGCAGTACTTC. It translates to CASSLTLGTGGLEQYF.

The CDR3 DNA reads as TGTGCCAGCAGTTCCCCTGGGGACGGGAGATATGAGCAGTTCTTC. Protein sequence: CASSSPGDGRYEQFF. This sequence joins TRBV28 and TRBJ2-1; possible D gene TRBD2, 6 bases. The CDR3 loop spans 15 amino acids. V was trimmed by 4 bases and J by 8 bases, leaving 18 bases between them. Germline V gives CDR1 MDHEN, CDR2 SYDVKM. Together with reference TRBV28 and TRBJ2-1, the CDR3 gives the full variable domain: DVKVTQSSRYLVKRTGEKVFLECVQDMDHENMFWYRQDPGLGLRLIYFSYDVKMKEKGDIPEGYSVSREKKERFSLILESASTNQTSMYLCASSSPGDGRYEQFFGPGTRLTVL.

The V call is TRBV19, the J call TRBJ1-2, with a tentative D call TRBD1 (5 bases). Germline V gene lookup returns CDR1 LNHDA and CDR2 SQIVND (reference sequence). CDR3 length equals 14 residues. V was pared by 3 bases and J by 6 bases, with 14 bases between. CDR3 bases: TGTGCCAGTAGTATCTGGCAGGGAAGAAATGGCTACACCTTC. Its translation is CASSIWQGRNGYTF.

This chain links TRBV4-1 with TRBJ2-1, with 7 bases matching TRBD2. Germline V gene sequence: CDR1 MGHRA, CDR2 YSYEKL. With 4 bases clipped from V and 0 bases from J, the junction kept 6 bases outside the gene matches. CDR3 size: 16 residues. Here the CDR3 reads CASSPQAGLSYNEQFF. CDR3 bases: TGCGCCAGCAGCCCTCAAGCGGGACTCTCCTACAATGAGCAGTTCTTC.

The chain uses TRBV6-5 and TRBJ1-1; unclear D gene. V was pared by 2 bases and J by 9 bases, with 13 bases between. Germline assignment: CDR1 MNHEY and CDR2 SVGAGI. The CDR3 length is 13 residues. CDR3 loop: CASSYETGSQAFF. DNA for the CDR3: TGTGCCAGCAGTTACGAAACCGGGTCGCAAGCTTTCTTT.

This clone was observed a single time. The genes are TRBV5-8 and TRBJ2-3; 10 bases fit TRBD2. CDR3 size: 15 residues. Germline V CDR1 and CDR2: SGHTS, YDEGEE. V shed 3 bases, J shed 5 bases, and the junction held 6 bases outside the gene matches. CDR3 loop: CASSYGTSVGDTQYF. CDR3 DNA sequence: TGTGCCAGCAGCTATGGGACTAGCGTTGGAGATACGCAGTATTTT.

V gene TRBV3-1 (or the pseudogene TRBV3-2) combines with J gene TRBJ1-3, with D possibly matching TRBD1 (5 bases). The CDR3 length is 16 residues. Trimming removed 4 bases from V and 0 bases from J, with 13 bases in between. Germline V lookup: CDR1 LGHDT, CDR2 YNNKEL (reference sequence). CDR3 DNA: TGTGCCAGCAGCCGGCCGGGACTGATCTCTGGAAACACCATATATTTT. Encoded protein: CASSRPGLISGNTIYF.

The chain carries TRBV5-8 and TRBJ1-5; D unresolved. Trimming cost V 5 bases and J 3 bases, with 12 bases left between them. Germline CDR1 and CDR2: SGHTS and YDEGEE. The CDR3 spans 14 residues. CDR3 DNA sequence: TGTGCCAGCAGGGCCGGGTCTTACAATCAGCCCCAGCATTTT. This encodes CASRAGSYNQPQHF.

The chain employs TRBV29-1 and TRBJ2-6; tentative D call: TRBD2 (5 bases). Germline V lookup: CDR1 SQVTM, CDR2 ANQGSEA. Trimming pared 6 bases from V and 0 bases from J, leaving 12 bases between. This CDR3 region has 15 residues. CDR3 sequence reads: CSVDLGASGANVLTF. As DNA, the CDR3 is TGCAGCGTCGACCTGGGAGCCTCTGGGGCCAACGTCCTGACTTTC.

The chain couples TRBV28 to TRBJ2-1, with 7 bases aligning to TRBD1. The CDR3 has 15 residues. Germline CDR1 MDHEN, CDR2 SYDVKM. Trimming at V came to 6 bases and at J to 6 bases, leaving 11 bases not matched to a gene. CDR3 nucleotides: TGTGCCAGCAGCCTTAACAGGGGCGTCCGCAATGAGCAGTTCTTC. Its protein product is CASSLNRGVRNEQFF.

Only one count was recorded for this clone. The chain has TRBV15 and TRBJ1-3; 7 bases line up with TRBD1. V trimming: 0 bases; J trimming: 4 bases; junction bases outside the gene matches: 6. Germline loops: CDR1 LNHNV, CDR2 YYDKDF (reference sequence). The CDR3 totals 16 residues. In DNA, the CDR3 is TGTGCCACCAGCAGAGATGCGGGACAGAGCGGAAACACCATATATTTT. Protein product: CATSRDAGQSGNTIYF.

This clone was seen just once. V usage is TRBV28 and J usage is TRBJ2-2; D may be TRBD2 (7 bases). Germline CDR1 and CDR2: MDHEN and SYDVKM. V shed 1 base and J shed 7 bases, with 10 bases lying between them. This CDR3 comprises 14 residues. The CDR3 sequence is CASSLLGGRGELFF. For the CDR3, the DNA is TGTGCCAGCAGTTTATTGGGGGGGCGCGGGGAGCTGTTTTTT.

The rearrangement joins TRBV27 to TRBJ2-5; no definite D call. Between the trimmed V and J ends, which lost 4 bases and 5 bases, there was a span of 14 bases. Germline V lookup: CDR1 MNHEY, CDR2 SMNVEV (reference sequence). The CDR3 runs to 14 residues. The CDR3 here is CASSSSVLLETQYF. The CDR3 DNA follows: TGTGCCAGCAGTTCATCCGTTCTTTTGGAGACCCAGTACTTC.

The chain employs TRBV30 and TRBJ1-1, with D possibly TRBD1 on 5 matching bases. This CDR3 has 15 residues. Germline CDR1 GTSNPN, CDR2 SVGIG (reference sequence). Trimming cost V 0 bases and J 4 bases, with 15 bases left between them. CDR3 sequence reads: CAWSVLAGQGTEAFF. In nucleotides, the CDR3 is TGTGCCTGGAGTGTACTGGCGGGGCAGGGCACTGAAGCTTTCTTT.

The chain uses TRBV28 and TRBJ2-1; a possible D gene is TRBD2 (5 bases). From germline, CDR1 is MDHEN and CDR2 SYDVKM. The V end was cut by 4 bases, the J end by 7 bases, with 20 bases between. The CDR3 covers 16 residues. The CDR3 protein is CASSSVGLTTGNEQFF. The CDR3 DNA follows: TGTGCCAGCAGTTCCGTCGGACTTACTACTGGGAATGAGCAGTTCTTC.

The V call is TRBV4-1, the J call TRBJ2-7, with D possibly matching TRBD1 (6 bases). Germline V gene sequence: CDR1 MGHRA, CDR2 YSYEKL. Trimming removed 1 base from V and 3 bases from J, with 10 bases in between. This CDR3 region has 14 residues. CDR3 amino acids: CASSQGQVDYEQYF. DNA of the CDR3: TGCGCCAGCAGCCAAGGACAGGTCGACTACGAGCAGTACTTC.

The V gene is TRBV18, the J gene TRBJ1-3; the D gene is possibly TRBD1 (6 bases). Germline V lookup: CDR1 KGHSH, CDR2 LQKENI. The V end lost 5 bases, the J end lost 0 bases, and 17 bases lay between the germline ends. There are 17 residues in the CDR3. CDR3 nucleotide sequence: TGTGCCAGCTCATCCACGACAGGCGCCCGCTCTGGAAACACCATATATTTT. This encodes CASSSTTGARSGNTIYF.

This chain links TRBV5-5 with TRBJ1-2; 9 nucleotides match TRBD1. Germline V gene lookup returns CDR1 SGHKS and CDR2 YYEKEE (reference sequence). Trimming at V came to 4 bases and at J to 5 bases, leaving 9 bases not matched to a gene. The CDR3 runs 15 residues. The CDR3 sequence is CASSTAPGQGYGYTF. The CDR3 DNA sequence: TGTGCCAGCAGCACAGCACCGGGACAGGGATATGGCTACACCTTC.

This sequence joins TRBV25-1 and TRBJ2-5; 9 nucleotides match TRBD1. The CDR3 spans 15 residues. The V and J ends lost 3 bases and 3 bases, in that order; junction bases with no gene match: 5. Germline V CDR1 and CDR2: MGHDK, SYGVNS. The CDR3 DNA is TGTGCCAGCAGTGACCCGGGACAGGGAAAAGAGACCCAGTACTTC. Its protein is CASSDPGQGKETQYF.